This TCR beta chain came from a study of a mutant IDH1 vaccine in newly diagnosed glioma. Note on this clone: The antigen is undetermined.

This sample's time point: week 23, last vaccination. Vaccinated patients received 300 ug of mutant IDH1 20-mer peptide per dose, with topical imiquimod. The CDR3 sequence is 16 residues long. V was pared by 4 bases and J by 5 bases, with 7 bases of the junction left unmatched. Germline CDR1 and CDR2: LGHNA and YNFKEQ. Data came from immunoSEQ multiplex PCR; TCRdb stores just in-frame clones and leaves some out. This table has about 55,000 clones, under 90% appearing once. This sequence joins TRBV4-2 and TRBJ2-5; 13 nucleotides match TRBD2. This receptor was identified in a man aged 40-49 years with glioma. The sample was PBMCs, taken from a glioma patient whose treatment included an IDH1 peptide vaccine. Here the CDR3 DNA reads TGTGCCAGCAGCCCTCAGGGGACTAGCGGGATGGAGACCCAGTACTTC. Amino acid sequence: CASSPQGTSGMETQYF.